This TCR beta chain was sequenced in a study of cytomegalovirus exposure and HLA in healthy donors. This CDR3 contains 14 residues. CDR1 is WNHNN and CDR2 is SYGVQD in the germline V gene (reference sequence). The V end lost 5 bases, the J end lost 3 bases, and 11 bases lay between the germline ends. Vbeta (60) and Jbeta (13) primers were used in the PCR. TCRdb's copy holds only in-frame clones and misses some; the assay was immunoSEQ multiplex PCR. The sample yields approximately 150,000 clones, 65% to 80% seen once. Sequenced input: PBMCs. The chain carries TRBV10-1 and TRBJ2-1; D is possibly TRBD1 (5 bases). This TCR came from a woman aged 18-29 years in good health and CMV-seronegative. The CDR3 DNA sequence: TGCGCCAGCAGTTCCGAAAGGGGCTACAATGAGCAGTTCTTC. Protein product: CASSSERGYNEQFF.